This T cell receptor (beta chain) emerged from a study of regulatory T cells in long-lasting Graves disease. Documented time point: persistent/refractory GD, antithyroid drugs over 5 years with positive TRAb. After RNA was extracted from PBMCs, the TCR library was made from it. Sequencing libraries for TCR beta were prepared with iRepertoire HTBI primers and Arm-PCR of CDR3 regions. TCRdb re-called the multiplex PCR reads with MiXCR, one entry per CDR3 protein. The sample has roughly 450,000 distinct CDR3 sequences; about 20% are singletons. The specimen was peripheral blood mononuclear cells (PBMCs), collected when the disease was refractory, from a patient treated with antithyroid drugs. This TCR was sampled from a female donor with Graves disease.

The CDR3 spells CSVSPRGNTEAFF. CDR3 DNA sequence: TGCAGCGTTTCTCCCAGGGGGAACACTGAAGCTTTCTTT. V gene TRBV29-1 combines with J gene TRBJ1-1, with TRBD1 as a possible D gene (6 bases). From germline, CDR1 is SQVTM and CDR2 ANQGSEA. The CDR3 spans 13 residues. The V end was cut by 5 bases, the J end by 1 base, with 11 bases between.